Shown below are 12 T cell receptor beta chains from a single sample sequenced in a study of CD8 T cells in ankylosing spondylitis. TCRdb reanalysed the 5' RACE reads using MiXCR and keeps one entry per CDR3 protein. The table includes around 88,000 distinct CDR3 sequences, around 10% detected once. Sequencing was carried out using blood, either unsorted or a sorted T cell fraction (not recorded which). Receptor source: a male donor with ankylosing spondylitis or in good health (not recorded which).

The sample holds many counts of this clonotype. CDR3 amino acids: CASSPPLNTEAFF. CDR3 in DNA: TGTGCCAGCAGCCCTCCATTGAACACTGAAGCTTTCTTT. The chain uses TRBV28 and TRBJ1-1; D not certain. V was clipped by 6 bases and J by 0 bases, with 8 bases between them. Looked up from germline, CDR1 is MDHEN and CDR2 is SYDVKM. The CDR3 runs to 13 residues.

This clonotype was counted ten times or more. The J gene is TRBJ1-5, the V gene TRBV7-6; D might be TRBD1 (5 bases). The V and J ends lost 2 bases and 7 bases respectively, with 9 bases between them. CDR1 SGHVS and CDR2 FNYEAQ come from the germline V gene. This CDR3 has 13 amino acids. CDR3 sequence reads: CASSLSDKQPQHF. The CDR3 nucleotides read TGTGCCAGCAGCTTATCGGACAAACAGCCCCAGCATTTT. Full variable domain (rest looked up from reference TRBV7-6 and TRBJ1-5): GAGVSQSPRYKVTKRGQDVALRCDPISGHVSLYWYRQALGQGPEFLTYFNYEAQQDKSGLPNDRFSAERPEGSISTLTIQRTEQRDSAMYRCASSLSDKQPQHFGDGTRLSIL.

Many counts were recorded for this clonotype. The chain combines TRBV9 with TRBJ2-5, with a weak D call TRBD2 (6 bases). Per germline, CDR1 SGDLS and CDR2 YYNGEE. The CDR3 spans 15 residues. V was pared by 5 bases and J by 2 bases, with 16 bases between. CDR3 bases: TGTGCCAGCAGTGAAACCGGGACTCAACAAGAGACCCAGTACTTC. Translated: CASSETGTQQETQYF.

This clonotype has ten or more counts. The chain has TRBV28 and TRBJ1-5; D is ambiguous. The CDR3 runs to 14 residues. V gave up 4 bases and J gave up 4 bases, with 11 bases separating them. Germline CDR1 and CDR2: MDHEN and SYDVKM. The chain's CDR3 is CASSSHTGNQPQHF. The CDR3 region has the DNA TGTGCCAGCAGTTCCCATACGGGGAATCAGCCCCAGCATTTT.

This clonotype was counted ten times or more. The rearrangement uses TRBV28 and TRBJ1-2, with 10 positions matching TRBD1. This CDR3 region has 15 residues. Losses at the gene ends were 2 bases for V and 3 bases for J; bases not matched to a gene: 3. Germline values: CDR1 MDHEN, CDR2 SYDVKM. The CDR3 sequence: CASSLGTGVYYGYTF. CDR3 sequence (DNA): TGTGCCAGCAGTTTAGGGACAGGGGTTTACTATGGCTACACCTTC.

Many counts were recorded for this clonotype. The gene calls are TRBV3-1 and TRBJ1-2, with TRBD1 matching 8 bases. With V trimmed by 1 base and J by 7 bases, 8 bases remained unmatched. There are 15 residues in the CDR3. Germline lookup yields CDR1 LGHDT and CDR2 YNNKEL (reference sequence). The CDR3 spells CASSQGSGQGGGYTF. The DNA of the CDR3 is TGTGCCAGCAGCCAAGGATCAGGACAGGGTGGTGGCTACACCTTC.

This clonotype appeared many times. The chain carries TRBV19 and TRBJ1-2; no reliable D call. CDR3 length: 13 amino acids. Germline V CDR1 and CDR2: LNHDA, SQIVND (reference sequence). Between the trimmed V and J ends, which lost 6 bases and 7 bases, there was a span of 15 bases. The CDR3 here is CASRLSSELGYTF. The CDR3 DNA reads as TGTGCCAGTAGATTATCATCCGAGCTTGGCTACACCTTC. The full variable domain, its missing parts supplied by reference TRBV19 and TRBJ1-2, is DGGITQSPKYLFRKEGQNVTLSCEQNLNHDAMYWYRQDPGQGLRLIYYSQIVNDFQKGDIAEGYSVSREKKESFPLTVTSAQKNPTAFYLCASRLSSELGYTFGSGTRLTVV.

This clonotype was seen repeatedly, ten times or more. The V gene is TRBV20-1, the J gene TRBJ2-3; no clear D. Trimming removed 3 bases from V and 0 bases from J, with 4 bases in between. Germline assignment: CDR1 DFQATT and CDR2 SNEGSKA (reference sequence). This CDR3 has 12 amino acids. CDR3 residues: CSARGSTDTQYF. The CDR3 coding sequence is TGCAGTGCTAGGGGCAGCACAGATACGCAGTATTTT.

At least ten counts were recorded for this clonotype. The V and J genes are TRBV27 and TRBJ1-5; TRBD1 matches 8 bases. The CDR3 has 15 residues. The ends lost 2 bases at V and 1 base at J; junction bases unmatched: 1. The germline V gene has CDR1 MNHEY and CDR2 SMNVEV (reference sequence). The CDR3 DNA is TGTGCCAGCAGTTTAACAGGGGGGAGCAATCAGCCCCAGCATTTT. Translation gives CASSLTGGSNQPQHF.

This clonotype has at least ten counts. The gene calls are TRBV5-1 and TRBJ1-1; 7 bases are shared with TRBD1. The CDR3 loop spans 14 amino acids. In germline, CDR1 is SGHRS, CDR2 YFSETQ. Trimming cost V 0 bases and J 6 bases; bases outside gene matches: 5. In DNA, the CDR3 is TGCGCCAGCAGCTTGGGACAGGGCCCGGCTGAAGCTTTCTTT. Protein sequence: CASSLGQGPAEAFF. The entire variable domain, with the rest obtained from reference TRBV5-1 and TRBJ1-1, is as follows: KAGVTQTPRYLIKTRGQQVTLSCSPISGHRSVSWYQQTPGQGLQFLFEYFSETQRNKGNFPGRFSGRQFSNSRSEMNVSTLELGDSALYLCASSLGQGPAEAFFGQGTRLTVV.

This clonotype was picked up many times. The V gene is TRBV21-1, the J gene TRBJ1-1; TRBD1 is the table's D call, not checked against the DNA. TRBV21-1 is described as a pseudogene. CDR3 length equals 15 residues. For the CDR3, the DNA is TGTGCCAGCAGCAGCCTCCCGGACAGGGACACTGAAGCTTTCTTT. Translated: CASSSLPDRDTEAFF.

The chain has TRBV28 and TRBJ2-3; 7 nucleotides align to TRBD2. Per the germline V gene, CDR1 is MDHEN and CDR2 is SYDVKM. V gave up 8 bases and J gave up 2 bases; unmatched junction bases: 10. CDR3 size: 15 residues. CDR3 protein: CASGRPGGDTDTQYF. CDR3 in DNA: TGTGCCAGCGGCCGACCGGGGGGTGACACAGATACGCAGTATTTT.